A selection of T cell receptor beta chains follows, all from one sample in a study of blood T cell repertoires in COVID-19. Produced via immunoSEQ multiplex PCR; TCRdb's table is partial and in-frame only. The data hold about 100,000 clones, with about 89% observed a single time. Sequencing used peripheral blood. These receptors were obtained from a man aged 50-60 years with active COVID-19. Both conserved end residues are part of each CDR3. A D gene is named only where the DNA matches it firmly. A clone size is listed for some rows: how often the clone was seen (once, few, many), or a class if it is expanded.

j_call v_call d_call clone_size cdr3_aa cdr3_nt
TRBJ2-1 TRBV11-3 TRBD1 . CASSSGTGRGEQFF TGTGCCAGCAGCTCCGGGACAGGACGCGGTGAGCAGTTCTTC
TRBJ2-5 TRBV12-2 . . CASRLGASGTQETQYF TGTGCAAGTCGCTTAGGGGCTAGCGGGACCCAAGAGACCCAGTACTTC
TRBJ1-2 TRBV28 . once CASRGEGYGYTF TGTGCCAGCAGAGGCGAGGGCTATGGCTACACCTTC
TRBJ2-7 TRBV5-1 . . CASSSTPVRSYEQYF TGCGCCAGCAGCTCTACACCCGTGCGGTCCTACGAGCAGTACTTC
TRBJ1-2 TRBV18 . . CASSPSIQTEYGYTF TGTGCCAGCTCACCTTCGATTCAGACGGAGTATGGCTACACCTTC
TRBJ2-1 TRBV18 TRBD1 medium-sized CASATTGGTYNEQFF TGTGCCAGCGCTACGACAGGGGGAACCTACAATGAGCAGTTCTTC
TRBJ1-1 TRBV11-3 TRBD1 . CASSLKDRGPMNTEAFF TGTGCCAGCAGCTTAAAGGACAGGGGGCCCATGAACACTGAAGCTTTCTTT
TRBJ2-7 TRBV7-9 . . CASSSGLTNSYEQYF TGTGCCAGCAGCTCAGGACTTACTAACTCCTACGAGCAGTACTTC
TRBJ2-1 TRBV5-1 TRBD2 few CASSLVLAGELEQFF TGCGCCAGCAGCTTGGTTCTAGCGGGAGAGCTTGAGCAGTTCTTC
TRBJ2-1 TRBV11-2 TRBD1 . CASSLAGQVYNEQFF TGTGCCAGCAGCTTAGCGGGACAGGTGTACAATGAGCAGTTCTTC
TRBJ1-1 TRBV7-8 TRBD1 . CASSPQGVIPEAFF TGTGCCAGCAGCCCCCAGGGGGTGATCCCTGAAGCTTTCTTT
TRBJ2-1 TRBV6-5 TRBD2 once CASRVTSGGSNEQFF TGTGCCAGCAGGGTAACTAGCGGGGGAAGTAATGAGCAGTTCTTC
TRBJ1-5 TRBV30 . . CAWSRERNQPQHF TGTGCCTGGAGTAGGGAGCGCAATCAGCCCCAGCATTTT
TRBJ1-1 TRBV9 TRBD1 . CASSASGTGLREAFF TGTGCCAGCAGCGCTTCCGGGACAGGGTTACGGGAAGCTTTCTTT
TRBJ2-1 TRBV10-3 . once CAISESTGQGSYNEQFF TGTGCCATCAGTGAGTCGACCGGGCAGGGCTCCTACAATGAGCAGTTCTTC
TRBJ2-1 TRBV2 . . CASREDPRVEQFF TGTGCCAGCAGGGAAGACCCCCGGGTTGAGCAGTTCTTC
TRBJ1-2 TRBV2 . . CASRVGDGYTF TGTGCCAGCAGAGTGGGCGATGGCTACACCTTC
TRBJ2-4 TRBV6-5 . . CASSLRAKNIQYF TGTGCCAGCAGCCTGCGGGCCAAAAACATTCAGTACTTC
TRBJ2-5 TRBV6-5 TRBD2 . CASSYASGRKETQYF TGTGCCAGCAGTTACGCTAGCGGGAGGAAAGAGACCCAGTACTTC
TRBJ1-1 TRBV19 TRBD1 . CASRGTVYTEAFF TGTGCCAGTAGGGGGACAGTTTACACTGAAGCTTTCTTT